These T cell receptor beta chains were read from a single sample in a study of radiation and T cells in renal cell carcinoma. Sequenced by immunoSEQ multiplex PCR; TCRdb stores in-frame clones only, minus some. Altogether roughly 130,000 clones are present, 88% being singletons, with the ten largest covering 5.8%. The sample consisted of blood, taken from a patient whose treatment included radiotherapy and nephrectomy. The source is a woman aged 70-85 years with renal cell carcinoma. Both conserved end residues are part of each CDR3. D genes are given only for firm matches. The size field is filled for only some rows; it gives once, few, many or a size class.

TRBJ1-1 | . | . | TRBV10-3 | CAISGAGLNTEAFF | TGTGCCATCAGTGGGGCAGGGCTGAACACTGAAGCTTTCTTT
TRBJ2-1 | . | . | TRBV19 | CASSLGRLEQFF | TGTGCCAGTAGTTTGGGACGGCTTGAGCAGTTCTTC
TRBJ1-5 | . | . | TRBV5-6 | CASSLLEKQPQHF | TGTGCCAGCAGCTTGCTTGAGAAGCAGCCCCAGCATTTT
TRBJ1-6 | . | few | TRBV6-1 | CASRDGNSPLHF | TGTGCCAGCAGGGATGGGAATTCACCCCTCCACTTT
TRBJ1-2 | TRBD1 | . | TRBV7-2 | CASSQTGGNYYGYTF | TGTGCCAGCAGCCAGACAGGGGGCAACTACTATGGCTACACCTTC
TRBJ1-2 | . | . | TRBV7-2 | CASIDTGFLYGYTF | TGTGCCAGCATCGATACCGGGTTCCTCTATGGCTACACCTTC
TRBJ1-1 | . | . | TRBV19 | CASSIGPQAFF | TGTGCCAGTAGTATTGGGCCCCAAGCTTTCTTT
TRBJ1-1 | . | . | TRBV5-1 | CASSYASGLPNTEAFF | TGCGCCAGCAGCTACGCGTCGGGGCTACCGAACACTGAAGCTTTCTTT
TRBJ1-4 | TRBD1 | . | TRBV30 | CAWSPRLQGNEKLFF | TGTGCCTGGAGTCCGAGGTTACAGGGGAATGAAAAACTGTTTTTT
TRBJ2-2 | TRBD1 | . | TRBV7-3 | CASSARTGSTGELFF | TGTGCCAGCAGCGCCCGGACAGGATCTACCGGGGAGCTGTTTTTT
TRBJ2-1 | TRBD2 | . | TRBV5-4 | CASSLDGGAVHYNEQFF | TGTGCCAGCAGCCTAGACGGGGGGGCTGTTCACTACAATGAGCAGTTCTTC
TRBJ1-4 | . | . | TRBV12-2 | CASRLALDATNEKLFF | TGTGCAAGTCGCTTAGCGCTGGATGCAACTAATGAAAAACTGTTTTTT
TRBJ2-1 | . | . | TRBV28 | CASSLPLGAGEQFF | TGTGCCAGCAGTTTACCCCTCGGTGCGGGTGAGCAGTTCTTC
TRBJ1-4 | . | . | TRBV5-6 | CASSLTVNEKLFF | TGTGCCAGCAGCTTGACAGTTAATGAAAAACTGTTTTTT
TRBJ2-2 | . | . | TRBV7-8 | CASSLALGGANTGELFF | TGTGCCAGCAGCTTAGCGCTTGGAGGGGCGAACACCGGGGAGCTGTTTTTT
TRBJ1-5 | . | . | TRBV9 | CASSVDGQQNQPQHF | TGTGCCAGCAGCGTAGATGGACAGCAAAATCAGCCCCAGCATTTT
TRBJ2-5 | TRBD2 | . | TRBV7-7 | CASSLGLAGHETQYF | TGTGCTAGCAGCTTGGGACTAGCGGGGCACGAGACCCAGTACTTC
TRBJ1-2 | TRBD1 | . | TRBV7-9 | CASSAWDRGQGNGYTF | TGTGCCAGCAGCGCCTGGGACAGGGGGCAAGGAAATGGCTACACCTTC
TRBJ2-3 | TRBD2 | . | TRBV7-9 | CASSFGRGGRSDTQYF | TGTGCCAGCAGCTTTGGTCGCGGGGGACGTAGTGATACGCAGTATTTT
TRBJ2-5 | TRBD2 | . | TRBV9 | CASSGTGTSGGTQYF | TGTGCCAGCAGCGGTACCGGGACTAGCGGCGGGACCCAGTACTTC
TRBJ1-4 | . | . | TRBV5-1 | CASRDAMNEKLFF | TGCGCCAGCAGGGACGCCATGAATGAAAAACTGTTTTTT
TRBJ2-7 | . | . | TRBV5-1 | CASSLVAGFDEQYF | TGCGCCAGCAGCTTGGTGGCCGGGTTCGACGAGCAGTACTTC
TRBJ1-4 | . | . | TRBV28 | CASSFSTNEKLFF | TGTGCCAGCAGTTTTTCAACTAATGAAAAACTGTTTTTT
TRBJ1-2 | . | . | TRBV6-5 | CASSFRRDANYGYTF | TGTGCCAGCAGTTTTAGGAGGGATGCTAACTATGGCTACACCTTC
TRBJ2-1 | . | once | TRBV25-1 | CASSIPPYNEQFF | TGTGCCAGCAGTATCCCCCCCTACAATGAGCAGTTCTTC
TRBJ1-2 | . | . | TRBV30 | CAWSGFGRSYGYTF | TGTGCCTGGAGTGGGTTTGGGAGAAGCTATGGCTACACCTTC
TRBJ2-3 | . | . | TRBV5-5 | CASSLEGYGGRTDTQYF | TGTGCCAGCAGCTTGGAGGGGTACGGGGGACGCACAGATACGCAGTATTTT
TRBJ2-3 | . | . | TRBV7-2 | CASSRGDAGDTQYF | TGTGCCAGCAGCAGGGGGGACGCGGGAGATACGCAGTATTTT
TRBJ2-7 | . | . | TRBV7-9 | CASSLEQSSYEQYF | TGTGCCAGCAGCTTAGAACAGAGCTCCTACGAGCAGTACTTC
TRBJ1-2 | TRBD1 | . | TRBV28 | CASSRDSPPRSYTF | TGTGCCAGCAGTCGGGACAGTCCACCCCGGAGCTACACCTTC
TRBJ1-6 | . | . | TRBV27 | CASSAEGYSPLHF | TGTGCCAGCAGTGCGGAGGGATATTCACCCCTCCACTTT
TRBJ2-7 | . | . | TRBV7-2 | CASSLAPSSYEQYF | TGTGCCAGCAGCTTAGCCCCTAGCTCCTACGAGCAGTACTTC
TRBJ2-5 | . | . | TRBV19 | CASSIGDSDGETQYF | TGTGCCAGTAGTATAGGGGACTCCGACGGGGAGACCCAGTACTTC
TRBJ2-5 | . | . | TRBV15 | CATSTYLDTQYF | TGTGCCACCAGCACCTACCTGGACACCCAGTACTTC
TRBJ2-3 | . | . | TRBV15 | CATSRSSWTQADTQYF | TGTGCCACCAGCAGATCCTCTTGGACACAAGCAGATACGCAGTATTTT
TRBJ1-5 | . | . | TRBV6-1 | CASSVQGNQPQHF | TGTGCCAGCAGTGTCCAGGGCAATCAGCCCCAGCATTTT
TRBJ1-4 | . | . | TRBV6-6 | CASSRAATNEKLFF | TGTGCCAGCAGTCGTGCGGCGACTAATGAAAAACTGTTTTTT
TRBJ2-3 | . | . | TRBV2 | CASAPRTGDTQYF | TGTGCCAGTGCGCCTAGAACGGGGGATACGCAGTATTTT
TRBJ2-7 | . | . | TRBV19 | CASSDNSYEQYF | TGTGCCAGTTCGGACAACTCCTACGAGCAGTACTTC
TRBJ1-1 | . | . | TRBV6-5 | CASSSEGGDEAFF | TGTGCCAGCAGTTCGGAGGGAGGGGATGAAGCTTTCTTT
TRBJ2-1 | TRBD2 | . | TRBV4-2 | CASSQVLAGADNEQFF | TGTGCCAGCAGCCAAGTCCTAGCGGGGGCCGACAATGAGCAGTTCTTC
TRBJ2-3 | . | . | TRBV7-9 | CASSLAGVTDTQYF | TGTGCCAGCAGCTTAGCGGGGGTGACAGATACGCAGTATTTT
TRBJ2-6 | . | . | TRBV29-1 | CSVKKNAGSGANVLTF | TGCAGCGTTAAAAAGAATGCCGGATCGGGGGCCAACGTCCTGACTTTC
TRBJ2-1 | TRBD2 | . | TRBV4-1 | CASSQEGRGGFNEQFF | TGCGCCAGCAGCCAAGAAGGCCGGGGGGGGTTTAATGAGCAGTTCTTC
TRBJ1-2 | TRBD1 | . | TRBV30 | CAWSVGPGQGYGYTF | TGTGCCTGGAGCGTCGGTCCGGGACAGGGCTATGGCTACACCTTC
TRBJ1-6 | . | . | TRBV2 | CASSGFSNSPLHF | TGTGCCAGCAGTGGTTTCTCCAATTCACCCCTCCACTTT
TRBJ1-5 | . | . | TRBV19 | CASSSRMRGPNQPQHF | TGTGCCAGTAGTAGCCGGATGCGGGGTCCCAATCAGCCCCAGCATTTT
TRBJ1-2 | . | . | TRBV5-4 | CASSLGQTRANYGYTF | TGTGCCAGCAGCTTGGGGCAAACCAGGGCAAACTATGGCTACACCTTC
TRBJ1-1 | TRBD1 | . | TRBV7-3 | CASSYTGGAGNTEAFF | TGTGCCAGCAGCTATACAGGGGGCGCAGGGAACACTGAAGCTTTCTTT
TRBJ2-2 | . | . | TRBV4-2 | CASSQATGELFF | TGTGCCAGCAGCCAGGCCACCGGGGAGCTGTTTTTT
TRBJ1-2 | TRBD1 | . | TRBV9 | CASSVGQGLENYGYTF | TGTGCCAGCAGCGTAGGACAGGGACTGGAAAACTATGGCTACACCTTC
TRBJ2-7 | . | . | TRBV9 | CASSPRDLSYEQYF | TGTGCCAGCAGCCCACGGGACCTCTCCTACGAGCAGTACTTC
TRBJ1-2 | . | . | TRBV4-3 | CASSQAGGVGYTF | TGCGCCAGCAGCCAAGCTGGGGGTGTTGGCTACACCTTC
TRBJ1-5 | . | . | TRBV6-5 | CASGTNQPQHF | TGTGCCAGCGGAACGAATCAGCCCCAGCATTTT
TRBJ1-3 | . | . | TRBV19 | CASSVLAGGNTIYF | TGTGCCAGTAGTGTCCTGGCCGGCGGAAACACCATATATTTT
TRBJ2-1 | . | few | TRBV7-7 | CASSNPGPNEQFF | TGTGCTAGCAGCAATCCGGGCCCCAATGAGCAGTTCTTC
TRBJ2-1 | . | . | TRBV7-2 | CASSFRAGNEQFF | TGTGCCAGCAGCTTTAGGGCCGGAAATGAGCAGTTCTTC
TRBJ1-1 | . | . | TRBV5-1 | CASSLNPGNTEAFF | TGCGCCAGCAGCTTGAATCCCGGGAACACTGAAGCTTTCTTT
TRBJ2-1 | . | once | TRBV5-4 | CASSLLPDHNEQFF | TGTGCCAGCAGCTTGCTCCCAGATCACAATGAGCAGTTCTTC